This TCR beta chain was retrieved from a study of cytomegalovirus exposure and HLA in healthy donors. Study-level information: Researchers previously reported finding some 110 million unique TCR beta sequences from 170 million or so T cells. Within the Caucasian-associated ancestry cluster were around 81% of the roughly 360 genotyped donors.

This clone was seen once. Germline V gene data show CDR1 as SQVTM and CDR2 as ANQGSEA. V was cut by 1 base and J by 6 bases, with 14 bases left in between. This CDR3 is built from 14 residues. The PCR used 60 Vbeta and 13 Jbeta primers. Sequencing was performed with immunoSEQ multiplex PCR; in TCRdb, only in-frame clones are kept and a portion is missing. The table records around 120,000 clones, about 80% of them present only once. The material sequenced was PBMCs. V is TRBV29-1 and J is TRBJ2-3, with D perhaps matching TRBD2 (5 bases). This TCR derives from a man aged 25-45 years in good health and CMV-seropositive. In DNA form, the CDR3 reads TGCAGCGTTGAAGGTTTGGAGGCCCCGGATACGCAGTATTTT. Residues: CSVEGLEAPDTQYF.